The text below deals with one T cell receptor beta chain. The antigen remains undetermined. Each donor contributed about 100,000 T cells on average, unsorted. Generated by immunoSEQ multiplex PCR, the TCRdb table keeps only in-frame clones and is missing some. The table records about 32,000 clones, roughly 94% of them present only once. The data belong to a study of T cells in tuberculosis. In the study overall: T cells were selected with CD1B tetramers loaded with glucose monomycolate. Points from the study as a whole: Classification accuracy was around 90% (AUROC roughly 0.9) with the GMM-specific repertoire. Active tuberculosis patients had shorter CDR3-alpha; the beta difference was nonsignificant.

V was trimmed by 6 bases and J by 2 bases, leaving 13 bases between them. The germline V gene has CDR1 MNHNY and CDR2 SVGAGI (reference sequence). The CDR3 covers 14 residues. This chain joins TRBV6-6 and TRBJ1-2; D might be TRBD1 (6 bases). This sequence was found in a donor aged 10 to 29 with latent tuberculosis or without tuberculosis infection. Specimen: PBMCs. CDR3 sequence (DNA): TGTGCCAGCAGGTCACAGGGCGCAAACTATGGCTACACCTTC. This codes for CASRSQGANYGYTF.